Below, 5 T cell receptor beta chains from the same sample are listed, as sequenced in a study of response to subunit inactivated influenza vaccine (dated by TCRdb to the late 2010s). Library preparation employed RT-PCR. The sample was run on an Illumina HiSeq 2500. TCRdb redid the processing of the public reads, applying fastp at Q25 and MiXCR, and retained in-frame beta chains. Here each entry gathers all rows of one CDR3 protein and keeps the most common genes and DNA. The sample profile shows 630,000 or so distinct CDR3 sequences; 15% to 19% of them were found once. Around 10% of the sample lies in the top ten. Sample: PBMCs from blood, taken about 12 days after vaccination. The receptors were gathered from a man aged 50 to 60 who received an inactivated influenza vaccine. Donor details come from another sample of the same person, matched by shared clones.

This clonotype came up a few times. V is TRBV7-2 and J is TRBJ1-2, with 10 bases aligning to TRBD1. The CDR3 has 15 amino acids. V was clipped by 4 bases and J by 9 bases; unmatched bases: 11. Looked up from germline, CDR1 is SGHTA and CDR2 is FQGNSA. CDR3 protein: CASSSAGTGARRYTF. The CDR3 region has the DNA TGTGCCAGCAGCTCCGCAGGGACAGGGGCTCGTCGCTACACCTTC.

The rearrangement links TRBV6-2 or TRBV6-3 to TRBJ2-5, with unresolved D. The germline gives CDR1 MNHEY, CDR2 SVGEGT. V lost 2 bases, J lost 2 bases, and 18 bases lay in between. The CDR3 is 17 residues long. The CDR3 loop reads CASSYGRRHRLQETQYF. CDR3 DNA: TGTGCCAGCAGTTACGGCAGGAGACATCGCCTACAAGAGACCCAGTACTTC.

This clonotype was detected only a few times. The chain is built from TRBV5-6 and TRBJ2-3; 9 bases map to TRBD2. CDR3 length: 16 residues. Germline V gene sequence: CDR1 SGHDT, CDR2 YYEEEE. J gave up 9 bases and V 4 bases, and 15 bases lay outside the gene matches. The CDR3 sequence: CASSRIGTSTFNTQYF. The DNA for the CDR3 is TGTGCCAGCAGCAGGATCGGGACTAGCACCTTCAACACGCAGTATTTT.

This clonotype appeared a few times. The chain recombines TRBV20-1 with TRBJ2-1; D is uncertain. The CDR3 sequence is 11 residues long. V was shortened by 6 bases and J by 5 bases, with 8 bases between the two germline ends. Germline V gene data show CDR1 as DFQATT and CDR2 as SNEGSKA (reference sequence). DNA for the CDR3: TGCAGTGCCGAGAGACACAATGAGCAGTTCTTC. Translating it yields CSAERHNEQFF.

The chain employs TRBV27 and TRBJ1-6; tentatively, D is TRBD1 (6 bases). Looked up from germline, CDR1 is MNHEY and CDR2 is SMNVEV (reference sequence). This CDR3 region has 16 residues. Deletions cut 3 bases from V and 9 bases from J, with 18 bases between. CDR3 loop: CASSFSTGHAGSPLHF. CDR3 bases: TGTGCCAGCAGTTTTTCTACAGGGCATGCCGGTTCACCCCTCCACTTT.